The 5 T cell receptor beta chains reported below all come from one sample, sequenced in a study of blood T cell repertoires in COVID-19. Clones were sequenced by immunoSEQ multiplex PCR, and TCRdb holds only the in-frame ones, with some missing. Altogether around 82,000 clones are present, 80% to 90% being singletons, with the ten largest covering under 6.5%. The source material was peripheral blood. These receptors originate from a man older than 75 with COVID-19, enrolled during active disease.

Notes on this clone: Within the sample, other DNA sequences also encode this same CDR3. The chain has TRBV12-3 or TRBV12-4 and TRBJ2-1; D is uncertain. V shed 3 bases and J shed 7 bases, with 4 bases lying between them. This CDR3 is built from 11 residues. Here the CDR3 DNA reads TGTGCCAGCAGTTTTTTAAATGAGCAGTTCTTC. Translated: CASSFLNEQFF.

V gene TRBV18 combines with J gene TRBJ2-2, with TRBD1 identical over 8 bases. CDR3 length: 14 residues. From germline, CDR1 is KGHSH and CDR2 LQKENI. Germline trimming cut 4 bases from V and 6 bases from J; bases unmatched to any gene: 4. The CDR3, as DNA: TGTGCCAGCTCACAAGGACAGGGATCCGGGGAGCTGTTTTTT. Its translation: CASSQGQGSGELFF. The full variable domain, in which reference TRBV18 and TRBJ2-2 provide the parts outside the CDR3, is NAGVMQNPRHLVRRRGQEARLRCSPMKGHSHVYWYRQLPEEGLKFMVYLQKENIIDESGMPKERFSAEFPKEGPSILRIQQVVRGDSAAYFCASSQGQGSGELFFGEGSRLTVL.

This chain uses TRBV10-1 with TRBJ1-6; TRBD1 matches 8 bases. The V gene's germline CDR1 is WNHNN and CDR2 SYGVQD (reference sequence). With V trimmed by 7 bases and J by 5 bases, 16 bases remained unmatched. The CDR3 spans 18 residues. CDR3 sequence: CASKAGGHRGFHNSPLHF. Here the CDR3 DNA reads TGCGCCAGCAAAGCCGGGGGCCACAGGGGGTTCCATAATTCACCCCTCCACTTT.

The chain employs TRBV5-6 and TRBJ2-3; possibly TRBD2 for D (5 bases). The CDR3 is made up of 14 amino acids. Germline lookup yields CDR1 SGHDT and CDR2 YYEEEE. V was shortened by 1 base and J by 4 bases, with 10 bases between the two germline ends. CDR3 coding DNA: TGTGCCAGCAGCTTGCTAGCACTTTCAGATACGCAGTATTTT. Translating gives CASSLLALSDTQYF.

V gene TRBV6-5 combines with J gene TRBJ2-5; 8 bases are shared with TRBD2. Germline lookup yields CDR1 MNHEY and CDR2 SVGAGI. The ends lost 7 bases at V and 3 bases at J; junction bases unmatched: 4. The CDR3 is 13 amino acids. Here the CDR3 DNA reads TGTGCCAGCAAAACTAGCGGAGAAGAGACCCAGTACTTC. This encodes CASKTSGEETQYF.